This record looks at one T cell receptor beta chain sequence and its context. What it binds is not known. This sample stems from a study of shared clonotypes between healthy human individuals. Across the whole study: The people who gave samples were a couple of women and a few men aged 18 to 49. Study results and limitations: It was the non-shared clonotypes that had lower generation probabilities than clonotypes shared by all four donors. Only blood underwent sampling, and tissue repertoires likely differ.

Generated by immunoSEQ multiplex PCR, the TCRdb table keeps only in-frame clones and is missing some. The sample has around 330,000 clones; roughly 70% are singletons. The sample comprised memory CD4+ T cells sorted from blood. As to subset: CD45RA-negative fraction. The receptor was derived from a man aged 30-40 years in good health.

The DNA for the CDR3 is TGTGCCAGCAGCGTAGGGGCGGGAGGTTCTGCCGAGCAGTACTTC. Translating it yields CASSVGAGGSAEQYF. The rearrangement uses TRBV9 and TRBJ2-7, with 8 bases identical to TRBD2. The CDR3 is made up of 15 amino acids. V shed 0 bases and J 6 bases; nucleotides not matched to a gene: 8. Germline-derived CDR1 and CDR2 are SGDLS and YYNGEE.